This record covers a single T cell receptor (beta chain). Its antigen is unidentified. Germline V gene sequence: CDR1 MDHEN, CDR2 SYDVKM. The CDR3 covers 19 residues. With V trimmed by 3 bases and J by 0 bases, 14 bases remained unmatched. Using immunoSEQ multiplex PCR, the repertoire was profiled, and TCRdb retains in-frame clones only, with some absent. The sample contains around 80,000 clones, 60% to 85% of which appear only once. The entry originates in a study of radiotherapy plus CTLA-4 blockade in lung cancer. Study-wide points: Peripheral blood showed expansion of tumor-derived TCR clones after radiotherapy and ipilimumab.

This sequence was found in a human donor with non-small cell lung cancer whose response to radiotherapy plus ipilimumab could not be evaluated. Some clones in this sample may be carry-over from other donors' samples. This chain links TRBV28 with TRBJ1-1; 9 positions match TRBD1. Sequenced here: peripheral blood, sampled from a patient treated with radiotherapy plus ipilimumab. The CDR3 bases are TGTGCCAGCAGTTTTTATTCCGGGACAGGGTCTCTCTTGAACACTGAAGCTTTCTTT. The encoded protein is CASSFYSGTGSLLNTEAFF. The full variable domain, with the rest looked up from reference TRBV28 and TRBJ1-1, is DVKVTQSSRYLVKRTGEKVFLECVQDMDHENMFWYRQDPGLGLRLIYFSYDVKMKEKGDIPEGYSVSREKKERFSLILESASTNQTSMYLCASSFYSGTGSLLNTEAFFGQGTRLTVV.